This T cell receptor (beta chain) was sequenced during a study of vaccination and CD4 T cells after COVID-19. Study observations and caveats: The rise in median SARS-CoV-2-reactive clonotypes, from approximately 21 to 40, was not significant.

The Oncomine TCR Beta short-read assay sequenced DNA from cultured CD4+ T cells. Cultured CD4+ T cells yielded the extracted genomic DNA. TCRdb recomputed calls from the PCR reads with MiXCR, one row per CDR3 protein. The table records 15,000 to 20,000 distinct CDR3 sequences, approximately 45% of them present only once. Treatment defined: approximately nine-day PBMC culture with coronavirus spike peptide pools or control peptides (ViraFEST assay). V dropped 1 base and J dropped 7; count of bases not matched to a gene: 11. This CDR3 is built from 17 residues. The V gene's germline CDR1 is MNHEY and CDR2 SMNVEV (reference sequence). Of note for this clonotype: Its cognate antigen is unknown.

The starting material was CD4+ T cells from blood, cultured in vitro, obtained before SARS-CoV-2 vaccination. This receptor was obtained from a human donor who had recovered from COVID-19. This chain joins TRBV27 and TRBJ2-1, with 9 bases matching TRBD2. CDR3 DNA sequence: TGTGCCAGCAGTTTATTTCCCCGCGGCGGGAGGGGAAATGAGCAGTTCTTC. Its translation: CASSLFPRGGRGNEQFF.